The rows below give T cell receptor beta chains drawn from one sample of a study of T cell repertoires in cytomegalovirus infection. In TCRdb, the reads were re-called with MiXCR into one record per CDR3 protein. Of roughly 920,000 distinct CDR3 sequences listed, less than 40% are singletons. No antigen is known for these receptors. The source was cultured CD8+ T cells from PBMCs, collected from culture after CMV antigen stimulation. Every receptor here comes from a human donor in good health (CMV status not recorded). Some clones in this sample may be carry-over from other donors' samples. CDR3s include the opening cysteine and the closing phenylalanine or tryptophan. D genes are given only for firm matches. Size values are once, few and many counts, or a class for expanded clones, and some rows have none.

cdr3_aa: CASSLNSVLDGYTF
cdr3_nt: TGTGCCAGCAGCTTAAACAGCGTACTCGATGGCTACACCTTC
d_call: NA
clone_size: NA
v_call: TRBV7-3
cdr3_length: 14
j_call: TRBJ1-2

cdr3_aa: CVSSYSGTGGVDTEAFF
cdr3_nt: TGTGTCAGCAGTTATTCCGGGACAGGGGGCGTGGACACTGAAGCTTTCTTT
d_call: TRBD1
clone_size: NA
v_call: TRBV6-6
cdr3_length: 17
j_call: TRBJ1-1

cdr3_aa: CASSLAAVDNSPLHF
cdr3_nt: TGTGCCAGCAGCTTAGCGGCAGTGGATAATTCACCCCTCCACTTT
d_call: NA
clone_size: many
v_call: TRBV7-6
cdr3_length: 15
j_call: TRBJ1-6

cdr3_aa: CSKQGESTDTQYF
cdr3_nt: TGCAGCAAACAGGGGGAAAGCACAGATACGCAGTATTTT
d_call: TRBD1
clone_size: few
v_call: TRBV29-1
cdr3_length: 13
j_call: TRBJ2-3

cdr3_aa: CASSAPNQETQYF
cdr3_nt: TGTGCCAGCAGCGCCCCAAACCAAGAGACCCAGTACTTC
d_call: NA
clone_size: many
v_call: TRBV7-2
cdr3_length: 13
j_call: TRBJ2-5

cdr3_aa: CASSLDNAINYGYTF
cdr3_nt: TGTGCCAGCAGCTTAGATAACGCGATTAACTATGGCTACACCTTC
d_call: NA
clone_size: NA
v_call: TRBV7-6
cdr3_length: 15
j_call: TRBJ1-2

cdr3_aa: CASSSLAGGYTGELFF
cdr3_nt: TGTGCCAGCAGCTCGCTAGCAGGGGGCTACACCGGGGAGCTGTTTTTT
d_call: TRBD1
clone_size: NA
v_call: TRBV5-5
cdr3_length: 16
j_call: TRBJ2-2

cdr3_aa: CASSSTTDTQYF
cdr3_nt: TGCGCCAGCAGTTCCACAACAGATACGCAGTATTTT
d_call: NA
clone_size: NA
v_call: TRBV4-1
cdr3_length: 12
j_call: TRBJ2-3

cdr3_aa: CASSLLGGGVSRADNEQFF
cdr3_nt: TGTGCCAGCAGCCTACTGGGCGGGGGGGTCTCTCGCGCTGACAATGAGCAGTTCTTC
d_call: TRBD2
clone_size: few
v_call: TRBV12-3/TRBV12-4
cdr3_length: 19
j_call: TRBJ2-1

cdr3_aa: CASSQEPGSYEAFF
cdr3_nt: TGCGCCAGCAGCCAAGAACCAGGGTCATATGAAGCTTTCTTT
d_call: NA
clone_size: NA
v_call: TRBV4-1
cdr3_length: 14
j_call: TRBJ1-1

cdr3_aa: CASSPKTEYNEQFF
cdr3_nt: TGTGCCAGCAGCCCAAAGACAGAGTACAATGAGCAGTTCTTC
d_call: NA
clone_size: many
v_call: TRBV7-6
cdr3_length: 14
j_call: TRBJ2-1

cdr3_aa: CASQVGRTEAFF
cdr3_nt: TGTGCCAGTCAAGTTGGACGCACTGAAGCTTTCTTT
d_call: NA
clone_size: NA
v_call: TRBV19
cdr3_length: 12
j_call: TRBJ1-1

cdr3_aa: CASSLAGTGGSPLHF
cdr3_nt: TGTGCCAGCAGCTTGGCCGGGACAGGCGGTTCACCCCTCCACTTT
d_call: TRBD1
clone_size: NA
v_call: TRBV5-4
cdr3_length: 15
j_call: TRBJ1-6

cdr3_aa: CASLQKPYEQYF
cdr3_nt: TGTGCCAGCTTACAGAAGCCTTACGAGCAGTACTTC
d_call: NA
clone_size: NA
v_call: TRBV2
cdr3_length: 12
j_call: TRBJ2-7

cdr3_aa: CASSPVQRNTEAFF
cdr3_nt: TGTGCCAGCAGTCCTGTCCAAAGGAACACTGAAGCTTTCTTT
d_call: NA
clone_size: NA
v_call: TRBV11-2
cdr3_length: 14
j_call: TRBJ1-1

cdr3_aa: CASSPSPDTEAFF
cdr3_nt: TGTGCCAGCAGCCCCTCCCCGGACACTGAAGCTTTCTTT
d_call: NA
clone_size: NA
v_call: TRBV3-1
cdr3_length: 13
j_call: TRBJ1-1

cdr3_aa: CASSIAGQTYNEQFF
cdr3_nt: TGTGCCAGTAGTATAGCGGGACAGACCTACAATGAGCAGTTCTTC
d_call: TRBD1
clone_size: NA
v_call: TRBV19
cdr3_length: 15
j_call: TRBJ2-1

cdr3_aa: CASRSGGAHNEQFF
cdr3_nt: TGTGCCAGCAGAAGCGGGGGGGCTCACAATGAGCAGTTCTTC
d_call: TRBD2
clone_size: NA
v_call: TRBV7-9
cdr3_length: 14
j_call: TRBJ2-1

cdr3_aa: CSVTEVNTDTQYF
cdr3_nt: TGCAGCGTTACGGAGGTGAACACAGATACGCAGTATTTT
d_call: NA
clone_size: few
v_call: TRBV29-1
cdr3_length: 13
j_call: TRBJ2-3

cdr3_aa: CASSLPGNEQFF
cdr3_nt: TGTGCCAGCAGCCTACCCGGGAATGAGCAGTTCTTC
d_call: NA
clone_size: many
v_call: TRBV27
cdr3_length: 12
j_call: TRBJ2-1

cdr3_aa: CASSGGGGRGQPQHF
cdr3_nt: TGTGCCAGCAGTGGGGGAGGAGGTCGAGGCCAGCCCCAGCATTTT
d_call: NA
clone_size: few
v_call: TRBV5-5
cdr3_length: 15
j_call: TRBJ1-5

cdr3_aa: CASSLSAEYYEQYF
cdr3_nt: TGTGCCAGCAGTTTATCGGCGGAGTACTACGAGCAGTACTTC
d_call: NA
clone_size: NA
v_call: TRBV27
cdr3_length: 14
j_call: TRBJ2-7

cdr3_aa: CASSSLGTTEAFF
cdr3_nt: TGTGCCAGCAGCTCCCTAGGGACCACTGAAGCTTTCTTT
d_call: NA
clone_size: many
v_call: TRBV7-6
cdr3_length: 13
j_call: TRBJ1-1

cdr3_aa: CASSYSRTAMNTEAFF
cdr3_nt: TGTGCCAGCAGTTACTCGAGAACAGCTATGAACACTGAAGCTTTCTTT
d_call: NA
clone_size: NA
v_call: TRBV6-5
cdr3_length: 16
j_call: TRBJ1-1

cdr3_aa: CASSYKRIDTQYF
cdr3_nt: TGTGCCAGCAGTTATAAACGGATAGATACGCAGTATTTT
d_call: NA
clone_size: NA
v_call: TRBV6-5
cdr3_length: 13
j_call: TRBJ2-3

cdr3_aa: CASRYPNRDSYYEQYF
cdr3_nt: TGTGCCAGCAGGTATCCAAACAGGGACTCCTACTACGAGCAGTACTTC
d_call: NA
clone_size: many
v_call: TRBV6-1
cdr3_length: 16
j_call: TRBJ2-7

cdr3_aa: CASSLVGDRTHEQYF
cdr3_nt: TGTGCCAGCAGCTTAGTCGGGGACAGGACCCACGAGCAGTACTTC
d_call: TRBD1
clone_size: few
v_call: TRBV7-6
cdr3_length: 15
j_call: TRBJ2-7

cdr3_aa: CASSEPRGGNQPQHF
cdr3_nt: TGTGCCAGCAGCGAACCGAGGGGTGGCAATCAGCCCCAGCATTTT
d_call: NA
clone_size: NA
v_call: TRBV6-1
cdr3_length: 15
j_call: TRBJ1-5

cdr3_aa: CASQGTPTNEKLFF
cdr3_nt: TGTGCCAGCCAAGGGACTCCAACTAATGAAAAACTGTTTTTT
d_call: NA
clone_size: NA
v_call: TRBV7-9
cdr3_length: 14
j_call: TRBJ1-4